This section outlines one T cell receptor (beta chain) sequence together with its context. Its antigen is unidentified. The record originates from a study of radiotherapy plus CTLA-4 blockade in lung cancer. Whole-study context: In 18% of patients, objective responses were seen; around 31% had disease control. Study conclusions and caveats: Early blood T cell clone changes and increased post-radiation serum interferon-beta were reportedly the strongest response predictors. Radiotherapy was combined with ipilimumab, and tumor-derived TCR clones then expanded in blood.

V dropped 4 bases and J dropped 0 bases, with 19 bases sitting between them. This CDR3 region has 18 residues. Germline V gene lookup returns CDR1 MNHEY and CDR2 SMNVEV (reference sequence). Assay used: immunoSEQ multiplex PCR; TCRdb lists only in-frame clones, some missing. The table shows fewer than 150,000 clones, with 78% occurring only once. Patients in the study, people with chemo-refractory metastatic non-small-cell lung cancer, received focal radiation plus ipilimumab CTLA-4 blockade. Material: peripheral blood, obtained from a patient treated with radiotherapy plus ipilimumab. The genes are TRBV27 and TRBJ1-5, with D maybe TRBD1 (6 bases). The sequence was obtained from a human donor with non-small cell lung cancer who had a partial response to radiotherapy plus ipilimumab. The CDR3 region has the DNA TGTGCCAGCAGTTCATGGACAGCTAAGCGGGATAGCAATCAGCCCCAGCATTTT. Protein: CASSSWTAKRDSNQPQHF.